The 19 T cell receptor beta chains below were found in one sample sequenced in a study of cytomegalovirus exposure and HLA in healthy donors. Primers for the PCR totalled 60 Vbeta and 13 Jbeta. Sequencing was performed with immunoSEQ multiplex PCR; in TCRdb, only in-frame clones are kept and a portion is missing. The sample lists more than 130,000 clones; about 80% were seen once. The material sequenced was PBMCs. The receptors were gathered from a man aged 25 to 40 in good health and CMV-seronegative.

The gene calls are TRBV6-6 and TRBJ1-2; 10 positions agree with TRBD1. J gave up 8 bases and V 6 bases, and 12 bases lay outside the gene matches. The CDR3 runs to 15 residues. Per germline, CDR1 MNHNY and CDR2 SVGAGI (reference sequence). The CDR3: CASRLQTGQGLGYTF. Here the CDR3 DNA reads TGTGCCAGCAGACTACAGACGGGACAGGGGTTAGGCTACACCTTC.

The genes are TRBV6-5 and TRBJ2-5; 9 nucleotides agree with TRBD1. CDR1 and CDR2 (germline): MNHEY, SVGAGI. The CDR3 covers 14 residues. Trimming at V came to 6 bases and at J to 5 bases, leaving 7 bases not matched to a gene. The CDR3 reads CASSRTGEGETQYF. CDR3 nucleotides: TGTGCCAGCAGCCGGACAGGGGAGGGGGAGACCCAGTACTTC.

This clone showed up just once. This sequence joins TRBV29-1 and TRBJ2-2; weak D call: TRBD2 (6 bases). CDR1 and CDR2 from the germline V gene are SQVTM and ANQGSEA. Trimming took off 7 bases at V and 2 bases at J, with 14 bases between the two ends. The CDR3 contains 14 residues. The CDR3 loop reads CSGRTGVNTGELFF. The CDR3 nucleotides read TGCAGCGGTAGAACGGGGGTAAACACCGGGGAGCTGTTTTTT.

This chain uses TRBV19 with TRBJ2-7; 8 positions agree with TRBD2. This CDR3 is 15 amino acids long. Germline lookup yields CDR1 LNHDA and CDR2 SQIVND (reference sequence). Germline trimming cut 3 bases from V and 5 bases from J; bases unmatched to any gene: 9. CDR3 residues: CASSMSGGLGHEQYF. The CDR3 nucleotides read TGTGCCAGTAGTATGAGTGGGGGACTAGGACACGAGCAGTACTTC. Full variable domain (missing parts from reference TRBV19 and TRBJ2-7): DGGITQSPKYLFRKEGQNVTLSCEQNLNHDAMYWYRQDPGQGLRLIYYSQIVNDFQKGDIAEGYSVSREKKESFPLTVTSAQKNPTAFYLCASSMSGGLGHEQYFGPGTRLTVT.

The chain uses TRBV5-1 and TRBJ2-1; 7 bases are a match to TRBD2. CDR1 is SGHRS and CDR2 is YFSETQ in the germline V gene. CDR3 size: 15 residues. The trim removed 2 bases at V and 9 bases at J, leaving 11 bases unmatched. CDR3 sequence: CASSFGGRGLSEQFF. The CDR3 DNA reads TGCGCCAGCAGCTTCGGGGGGAGAGGGCTCAGTGAGCAGTTCTTC. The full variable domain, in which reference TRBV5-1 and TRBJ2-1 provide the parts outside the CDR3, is KAGVTQTPRYLIKTRGQQVTLSCSPISGHRSVSWYQQTPGQGLQFLFEYFSETQRNKGNFPGRFSGRQFSNSRSEMNVSTLELGDSALYLCASSFGGRGLSEQFFGPGTRLTVL.

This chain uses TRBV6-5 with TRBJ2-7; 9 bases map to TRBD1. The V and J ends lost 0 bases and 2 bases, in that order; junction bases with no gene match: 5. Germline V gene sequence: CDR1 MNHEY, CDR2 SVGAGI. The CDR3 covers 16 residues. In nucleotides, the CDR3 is TGTGCCAGCAGTTACTCAACCGGGACAGGGCCCTACGAGCAGTACTTC. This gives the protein CASSYSTGTGPYEQYF.

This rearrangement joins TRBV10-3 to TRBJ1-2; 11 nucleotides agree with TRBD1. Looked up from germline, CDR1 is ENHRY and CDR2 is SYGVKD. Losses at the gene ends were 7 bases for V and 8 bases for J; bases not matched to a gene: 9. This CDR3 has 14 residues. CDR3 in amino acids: CAITVGQGAYGYTF. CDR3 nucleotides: TGTGCCATCACCGTTGGACAGGGGGCTTACGGCTACACCTTC.

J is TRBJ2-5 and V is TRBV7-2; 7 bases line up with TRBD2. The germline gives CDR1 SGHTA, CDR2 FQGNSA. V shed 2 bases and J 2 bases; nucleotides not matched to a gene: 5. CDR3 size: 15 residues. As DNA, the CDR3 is TGTGCCAGCAGCTTATTTCCTAGCGGTCAAGAGACCCAGTACTTC. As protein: CASSLFPSGQETQYF.

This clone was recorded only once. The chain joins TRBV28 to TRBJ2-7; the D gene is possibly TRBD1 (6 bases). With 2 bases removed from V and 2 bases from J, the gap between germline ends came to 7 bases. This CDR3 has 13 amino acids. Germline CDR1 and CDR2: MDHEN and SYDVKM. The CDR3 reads CASSLGGPYEQYF. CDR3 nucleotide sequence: TGTGCCAGCAGTTTAGGGGGCCCCTACGAGCAGTACTTC.

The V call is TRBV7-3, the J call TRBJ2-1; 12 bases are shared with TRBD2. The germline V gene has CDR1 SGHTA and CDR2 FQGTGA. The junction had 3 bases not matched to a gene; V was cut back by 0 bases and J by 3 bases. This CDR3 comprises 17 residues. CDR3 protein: CASSLTRLAGVYNEQFF. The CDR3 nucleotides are TGTGCCAGCAGCTTAACGCGACTAGCGGGGGTCTACAATGAGCAGTTCTTC. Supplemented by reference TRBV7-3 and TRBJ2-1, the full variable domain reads GAGVSQTPSNKVTEKGKYVELRCDPISGHTALYWYRQSLGQGPEFLIYFQGTGAADDSGLPNDRFFAVRPEGSVSTLKIQRTERGDSAVYLCASSLTRLAGVYNEQFFGPGTRLTVL.

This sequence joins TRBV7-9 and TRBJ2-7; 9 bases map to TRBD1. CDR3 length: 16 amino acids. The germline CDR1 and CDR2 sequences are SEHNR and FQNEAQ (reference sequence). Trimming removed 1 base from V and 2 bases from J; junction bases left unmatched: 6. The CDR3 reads CASSLGSGTGTYEQYF. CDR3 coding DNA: TGTGCCAGCAGCTTAGGATCCGGGACAGGGACCTACGAGCAGTACTTC.

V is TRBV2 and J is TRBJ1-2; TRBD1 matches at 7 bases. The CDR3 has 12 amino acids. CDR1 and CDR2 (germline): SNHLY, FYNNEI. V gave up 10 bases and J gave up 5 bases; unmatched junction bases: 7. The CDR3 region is CATEPGGYGYTF. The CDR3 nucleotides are TGTGCCACCGAACCAGGGGGTTATGGCTACACCTTC.

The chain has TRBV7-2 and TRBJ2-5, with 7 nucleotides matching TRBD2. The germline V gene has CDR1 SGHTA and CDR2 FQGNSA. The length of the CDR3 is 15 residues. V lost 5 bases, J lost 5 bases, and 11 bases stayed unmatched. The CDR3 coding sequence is TGTGCCAGCAGCCGAGTTAGCGGGCCCTGGGAGACCCAGTACTTC. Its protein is CASSRVSGPWETQYF.

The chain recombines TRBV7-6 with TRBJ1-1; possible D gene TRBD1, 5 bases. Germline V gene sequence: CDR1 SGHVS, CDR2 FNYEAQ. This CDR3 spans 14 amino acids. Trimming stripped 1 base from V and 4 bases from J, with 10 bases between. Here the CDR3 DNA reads TGTGCCAGCAGCTTAGGGGAGGGGTCCACTGAAGCTTTCTTT. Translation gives CASSLGEGSTEAFF.

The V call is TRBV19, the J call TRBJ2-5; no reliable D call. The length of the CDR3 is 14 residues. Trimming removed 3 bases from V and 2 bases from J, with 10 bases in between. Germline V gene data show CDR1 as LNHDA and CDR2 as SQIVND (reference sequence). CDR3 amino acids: CASSISRLQETQYF. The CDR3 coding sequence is TGTGCCAGTAGTATTTCCAGGTTACAAGAGACCCAGTACTTC.

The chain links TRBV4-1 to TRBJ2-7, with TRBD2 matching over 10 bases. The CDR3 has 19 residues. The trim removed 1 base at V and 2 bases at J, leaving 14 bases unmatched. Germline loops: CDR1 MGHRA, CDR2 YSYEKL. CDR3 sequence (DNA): TGCGCCAGCAGCCAAGTCCTCACTTCACTAGCGGGATTTACCTACGAGCAGTACTTC. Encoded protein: CASSQVLTSLAGFTYEQYF.

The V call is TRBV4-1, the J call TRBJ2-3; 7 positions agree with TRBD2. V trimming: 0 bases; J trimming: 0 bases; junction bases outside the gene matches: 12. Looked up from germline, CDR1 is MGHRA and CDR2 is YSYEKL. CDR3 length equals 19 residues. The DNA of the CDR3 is TGCGCCAGCAGCCAAGATGGGAATAGCGGGCTTCGAAGCACAGATACGCAGTATTTT. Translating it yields CASSQDGNSGLRSTDTQYF.

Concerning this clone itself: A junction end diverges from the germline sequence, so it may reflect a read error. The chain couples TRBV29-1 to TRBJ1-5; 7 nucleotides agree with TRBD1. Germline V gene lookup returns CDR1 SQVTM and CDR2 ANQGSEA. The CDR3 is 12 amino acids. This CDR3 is CSAGQANQPQNF. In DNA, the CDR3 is TGCAGCGCCGGACAGGCAAATCAGCCCCAGAATTTT.

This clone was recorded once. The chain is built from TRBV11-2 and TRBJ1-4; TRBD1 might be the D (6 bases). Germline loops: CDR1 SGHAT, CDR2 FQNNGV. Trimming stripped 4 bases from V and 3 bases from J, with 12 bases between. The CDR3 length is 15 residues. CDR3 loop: CASSYLQGSNEKLFF. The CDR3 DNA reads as TGTGCCAGCAGCTATTTGCAGGGGTCTAATGAAAAACTGTTTTTT. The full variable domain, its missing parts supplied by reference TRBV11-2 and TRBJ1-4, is EAGVAQSPRYKIIEKRQSVAFWCNPISGHATLYWYQQILGQGPKLLIQFQNNGVVDDSQLPKDRFSAERLKGVDSTLKIQPAKLEDSAVYLCASSYLQGSNEKLFFGSGTQLSVL.